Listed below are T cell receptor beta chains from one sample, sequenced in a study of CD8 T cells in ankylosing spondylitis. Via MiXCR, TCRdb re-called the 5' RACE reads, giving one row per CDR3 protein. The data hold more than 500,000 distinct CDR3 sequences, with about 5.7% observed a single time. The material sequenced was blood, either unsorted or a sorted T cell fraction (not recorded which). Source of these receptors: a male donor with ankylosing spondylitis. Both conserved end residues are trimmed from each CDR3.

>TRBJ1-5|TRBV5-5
ASSYHQGDQPQH
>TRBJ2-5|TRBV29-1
SVDPGVQETQY
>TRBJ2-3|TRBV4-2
ASSQAPTGDSTDTQY
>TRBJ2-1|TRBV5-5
ASSTRLAGVYNEQF
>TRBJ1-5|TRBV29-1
SVSLGANQPQH
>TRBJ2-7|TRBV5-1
ASSLSRGLNEQY
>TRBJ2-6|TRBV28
ASSSRVIGVSNVLT
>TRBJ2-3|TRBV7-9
ASSQAQGIDTDTQY
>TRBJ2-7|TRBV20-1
SARDIMGTSGSYEQY
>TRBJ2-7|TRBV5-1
ASSLAGGELYEQY
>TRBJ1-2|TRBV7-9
ASRRQSDSFYGYT
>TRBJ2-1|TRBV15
ATSREASGRAIDEQF
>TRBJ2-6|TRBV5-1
ASSFRGQGASGANVLT
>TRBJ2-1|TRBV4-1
ASSLRQGRNEQF
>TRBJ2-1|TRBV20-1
SAGHWLPEGNEQF
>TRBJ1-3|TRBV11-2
ASSSNPGNTIY